The sequence of this T cell receptor (beta chain) was determined in a study of cytomegalovirus exposure and HLA in healthy donors (dated by TCRdb to 2015 to 2018). About the investigation overall: An earlier analysis of several hundred of the donors reported approximately 290 Gb of sequence data and some 120 million unique TCR beta sequences from about 179 million T cells. An early release covering roughly 600 HLA-typed donors comprised 250 to 350 gigabases of sequencing data and tens of millions of unique TCR sequences. Of the approximately 400 genotyped donors, 81% fell in the genetic ancestry cluster associated with self-reported Caucasian donors. The aim of the study was to test whether cataloging public T cell receptors could identify signatures of past pathogen exposure. The T cell repertoires of 666 subjects were profiled by immunosequencing and related to cytomegalovirus serostatus. A separate validation cohort of over 95 different subjects was used in addition to the approximately 700-subject first cohort. To predict cytomegalovirus infection status, the study brought together high-throughput TCR immunosequencing, statistical association of individual TCRs with disease status, and machine learning. To study patterns of TCR occurrence, a later analysis re-analyzed previously published TCR beta repertoires from around 660 donors and added high-resolution HLA genotyping. Rather than drawing on any new phenotypic data, the later analysis identified candidate immune exposures from TCR beta sequences and the way those sequences occurred across donors. An earlier analysis of about 600 of the donors used high-throughput TCR beta sequencing to judge whether each TCR beta V gene segment behaved as functional or pseudogenic. Donor age, sex, ethnicity and CMV serostatus were compiled alongside the repertoire data. A later genetic analysis used genome-wide SNP genotypes for 398 of the 666 donors, treating that subset as a discovery cohort. Every repertoire in the discovery cohort had been generated on one and the same sequencing platform. Both class I and class II loci were covered by HLA typing, at four-digit resolution. Typing coverage differed by locus: A, B, C, DRB1 and DQB1 were typed in roughly 620-640 donors, DQA1 in about 510, DPA1 in some 610, and DPB1 in approximately 450. Because of strong linkage in the cohort, roughly 5 DR-DQ haplotypes were treated as single units for association and clustering. Among roughly 400 genotyped donors of the cohort, an average of approximately 200,000 unique TCR beta nucleotide sequences was sequenced per donor, of which 15% to 20% were non-productive. What the research found in general, with its limitations: While some public TCRs were present in many individuals, most TCR sequences turned up only very rarely across donors. According to a later genetic analysis, donors in an Asian-associated ancestry cluster had fewer N-insertions in productive TCRs than the approximately 710-donor mean. A cluster of highly shared sequence variants was judged likely to be a technical artifact of the sequencing pipeline. Sequencing depth was assumed to be roughly uniform across donors in the presence/absence analyses, though that assumption may not hold. In vitro tests confirmed that a few of the cytomegalovirus-associated TCR beta chains recognize cytomegalovirus antigens. A later analysis reported that several top co-occurrence clusters appeared linked to parvovirus B19, influenza, CMV and Epstein-Barr virus. Compared with equally common non-associated chains, HLA-associated TCR beta chains in a later analysis were more clonally expanded and had lower generation probabilities. An association between a missense DCLRE1C variant and V-gene and J-gene trimming of TCR beta chains was found in a later genetic analysis and replicated in an independent cohort. The authors suggested that the approach could potentially be extended to other disease states and immunological phenotypes. Some IMGT-functional V segments, including TRBV6-2 and TRBV6-3, could not be told apart with the 87-base-pair reads, so those segments were excluded. The study listed 150 to 200 TCR beta chains as associated with cytomegalovirus. Because counts were too low, about 18 rarely observed V segments, including chromosome 9 orphons, were excluded from the earlier analysis of around 590 of the donors. When HLA alleles, especially DR and DQ, strongly co-occurred, attributing TCR associations to individual alleles was difficult. A further reported finding was that TCR beta sequences accurately predicted the HLA-A and HLA-B alleles for most subjects in the first cohort. At a false discovery rate of 0.05, a later analysis linked under 20,000 TCR beta sequences to specific HLA alleles. Correlated functional status among segregating V segments might be attributable to linkage disequilibrium, but an unknown experimental factor could not be ruled out. A later analysis found that TCR association rates varied across HLA loci, with DRB1 alleles showing the most associated TCRs and HLA-C alleles the fewest. CMV serostatus was the only immune exposure information available for the cohort. Because some donors lacked HLA typing at each locus, the association tests relied only on the typed subset. Cytomegalovirus status was reported to be diagnosed by the classifier with high specificity and sensitivity in both the original and validation cohorts. In an earlier analysis of approximately 600 of the donors, most TCR beta V segments were observed in productive rearrangements about 90% or about 30% of the time, broadly matching IMGT annotations. In a later analysis, most CMV-associated TCR beta chains were found to appear HLA-restricted, with HLA associations seemingly driven largely by CMV exposure. The cohort was sequenced for TCR beta chains only, and without alpha or paired-chain data the features that could be detected were limited.

In total, approximately 610 healthy bone marrow donors made up the cohort. Cohort members were all nominally healthy when sampled, although unrecorded immune exposures were likely present. The donor tested CMV seropositive, placing the donor among the roughly 300 seropositive members of the cohort. A peripheral blood sample was provided by each donor, and peripheral blood mononuclear cells were used for TCR beta sequencing. Genomic DNA extraction from the blood cell samples was performed with the Qiagen DNeasy Blood Extraction Kit. CDR1 and CDR2, looked up from the germline V gene, are MNHEY and SVGAGI. V is trimmed back by 5 bases and J by 6 bases, and the junction contains 7 bases that no gene match accounts for. CDR3 length: 14 amino acids, cysteine to phenylalanine. Only CDR3 DNA is held: 42 bases, read in frame from base 1. For this clone: There is no known antigen for this receptor. Nothing much larger sits one base from this clone, and base qualities are not available.

The library was made by the immunoSEQ multiplex PCR assay. The multiplex PCR relied on a mix of 60 forward primers for TCR Vbeta segments and 13 reverse primers for TCR Jbeta segments. The CDR3 region of rearranged TCR beta genes was amplified from genomic DNA by a multiplex PCR assay. Amplified TCR beta libraries were sequenced as 87-base-pair reads on the Illumina HiSeq System. In the authors' own workflow: A later analysis tallied around 87 million unique TCR beta chains across the 666 repertoires, and some 12 million of those chains were shared by two or more donors. Raw reads were error-corrected and collapsed into unique sequences with a nearest-neighbor algorithm that merged closely related sequences to remove PCR and sequencing errors. CDR3 sequences were aligned to IMGT reference sequences to assign V, D and J gene segments. Each retained sequence needed at least a six-nucleotide match to both a V gene segment and a J gene segment. A rearrangement counted as productive if the CDR3 had no stop codons and remained in frame with V and J, and every other rearrangement counted as non-productive. CDR3 was defined according to IMGT convention as the region running from the second conserved V-encoded cysteine to the conserved J-encoded phenylalanine. In an earlier analysis of more than 550 of the donors, sequences lacking an unambiguous match to a single V gene segment were excluded. An earlier analysis of 587 of the donors called V segments functional above 56.7% productive rearrangements and segregating when the between-donor standard deviation exceeded 5%. A statistical classification framework was built for diagnosing cytomegalovirus status from the catalog of TCR beta chain sequences. V and J gene assignment, in a later analysis, came from comparing TCR nucleotide sequences with IMGT/GENE-DB human TR gene sequences. The TCRdist pipeline was used in a later analysis to assign CDR3 sequences and most-parsimonious VDJ recombination scenarios. In a later analysis, every TCR beta chain was defined by the combination of its CDR3 amino acid sequence and its V-gene family, and reads without a unique V-gene family were dropped. A later analysis removed several hundred highly shared, low-generation-probability nucleotide sequences to deal with suspected cross-contamination and a sequencing artifact. In a later analysis, a clonal expansion index was calculated for each public chain from normalized within-repertoire ranks of inferred template counts. A later analysis computed generation probabilities with a VDJ recombination model fitted to out-of-frame rearrangements, and checked the results against IGoR. Hypergeometric tests were used in a later analysis to score TCR-TCR, TCR-HLA and TCR-CMV co-occurrence, with a repertoire-size bias correction applied to the TCR pairs. To estimate false discovery rates, a later analysis permuted the HLA or CMV assignments 20 times. In a later analysis, co-occurring TCRs were grouped using DBSCAN, and TCRdist sequence similarity was added for clustering within HLA-allele-positive subsets. For co-occurrence clustering, repertoires with fewer than 30,000 or more than 120,000 public chains were excluded, along with 5 or 6 repertoires with anomalous nucleotide sharing. The table was pulled from immuneACCESS by TCRdb, which kept in-frame rearrangements only. Such tables lose some clones; where checked, under half of the loss comes from unresolved V genes, and the rest has no known cause. The V and J calls and clone size are taken from that table; D and trimming were inferred from the DNA. The table for this sample lists about 130,000 clones; 70% to 80% of them were counted only once. Jointly, the top ten make up about 2% of the sample.

This receptor chain uses TRBV6-5 and TRBJ1-5, and TRBD1 matches 7 of the central bases. The material sequenced was PBMCs. The TCR comes from a female donor in good health and CMV-seropositive. CDR3 sequence: CASSRQGDGQPQHF. Read as DNA, the sequence is TGTGCCAGCAGTAGACAGGGCGACGGTCAGCCCCAGCATTTT.